This TCR beta chain was observed in a study of OX40 agonist ivuxolimab in advanced cancers. Trimming took off 9 bases at V and 3 bases at J, with 17 bases between the two ends. The CDR3 is 15 residues long. From germline, CDR1 is SEHNR and CDR2 FQNEAQ (reference sequence). Study-wide results and caveats: Clonal expansion was among the lowest in partial responders at 0.1-3.0 mg/kg, especially CD8+.

A remark on this clone: Its antigen is currently unknown.

Repertoires were generated with immunoSEQ multiplex PCR, while TCRdb's copy carries only in-frame clones and drops some. Found here are some 95,000 clones, around 85% of them singletons; the top ten hold 3% to 4%. This TCR was recovered from an adult with an advanced solid tumor such as melanoma, head and neck, liver or kidney cancer. This chain joins TRBV7-9 and TRBJ1-4, with D possibly TRBD1 on 5 matching bases. Sequenced here: CD4+ or CD8+ T cells sorted from blood, sampled in a trial of the OX40 agonist ivuxolimab. Here the CDR3 reads CARPSHRGANEKLFF. The CDR3 region has the DNA TGTGCCAGACCCTCACATAGGGGAGCTAATGAAAAACTGTTTTTT.